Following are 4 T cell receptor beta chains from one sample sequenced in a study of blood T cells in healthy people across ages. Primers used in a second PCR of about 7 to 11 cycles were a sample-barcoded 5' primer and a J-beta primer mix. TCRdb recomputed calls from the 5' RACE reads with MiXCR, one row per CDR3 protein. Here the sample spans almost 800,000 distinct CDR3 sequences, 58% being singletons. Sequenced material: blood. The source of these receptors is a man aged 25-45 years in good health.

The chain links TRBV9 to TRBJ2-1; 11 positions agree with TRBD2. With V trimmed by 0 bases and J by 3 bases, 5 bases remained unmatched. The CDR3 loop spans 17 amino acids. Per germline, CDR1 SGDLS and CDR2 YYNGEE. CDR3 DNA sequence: TGTGCCAGCAGCGTAGGAGCTAGCGGGGGGAACTACAATGAGCAGTTCTTC. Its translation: CASSVGASGGNYNEQFF. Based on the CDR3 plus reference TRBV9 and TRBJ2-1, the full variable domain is DSGVTQTPKHLITATGQRVTLRCSPRSGDLSVYWYQQSLDQGLQFLIQYYNGEERAKGNILERFSAQQFPDLHSELNLSSLELGDSALYFCASSVGASGGNYNEQFFGPGTRLTVL.

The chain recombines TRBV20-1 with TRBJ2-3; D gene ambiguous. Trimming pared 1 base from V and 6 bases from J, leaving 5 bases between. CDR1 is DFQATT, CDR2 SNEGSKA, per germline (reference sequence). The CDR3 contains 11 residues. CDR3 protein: CSARVADTQYF. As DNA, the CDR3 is TGCAGTGCTAGAGTGGCTGATACGCAGTATTTT.

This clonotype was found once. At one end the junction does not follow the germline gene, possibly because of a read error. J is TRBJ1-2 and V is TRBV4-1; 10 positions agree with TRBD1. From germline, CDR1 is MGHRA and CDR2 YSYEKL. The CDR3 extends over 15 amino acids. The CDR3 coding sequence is TGCGCCAGCAGCCAAGGCCTCTGGGACAGGGGTGGCTACATCTTC. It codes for CASSQGLWDRGGYIF.

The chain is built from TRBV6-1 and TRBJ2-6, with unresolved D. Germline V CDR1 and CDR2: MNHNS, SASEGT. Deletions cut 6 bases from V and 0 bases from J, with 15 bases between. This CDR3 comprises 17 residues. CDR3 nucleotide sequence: TGTGCCAGCAGGGGAAACCTCAAGAGCTCTGGGGCCAACGTCCTGACTTTC. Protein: CASRGNLKSSGANVLTF.